These 13 T cell receptor beta chains were all obtained from the same sample, sequenced in a study of PD-1 blockade in classical Hodgkin lymphoma. Assay used: immunoSEQ multiplex PCR; TCRdb lists only in-frame clones, some missing. The data hold tens of thousands of clones, with around 68% observed a single time. Stated time point: cycle 4 day 1 (C4D1), after around six weeks of nivolumab. All trial patients relapsed after autologous stem cell transplantation. CD4+ T cells were purified from thawed PBMCs by negative selection. This sample comprised CD4+ T cells from blood, obtained before the fourth cycle of nivolumab. These receptor sequences come from a human donor with classical Hodgkin lymphoma.

In this sample, this clone turned up a few times. The rearrangement uses TRBV15 and TRBJ1-2; a weak D match, TRBD1 (6 bases). Trimming removed 5 bases at V and 2 bases at J, with 12 bases between. Germline V lookup: CDR1 LNHNV, CDR2 YYDKDF (reference sequence). The CDR3 totals 14 residues. The CDR3 loop reads CATSGGPSNYGYTF. The DNA of the CDR3 is TGTGCCACCAGCGGGGGGCCCTCCAACTATGGCTACACCTTC.

This clone was found a few times. The rearrangement joins TRBV4-1 to TRBJ2-3, with D perhaps being TRBD1 or TRBD2 (5 bases each). The CDR3 has 15 amino acids. CDR1 and CDR2 (germline): MGHRA, YSYEKL. Trimming took off 4 bases at V and 3 bases at J, with 14 bases between the two ends. The CDR3 protein is CASSRAGTQTDTQYF. CDR3 DNA sequence: TGCGCCAGCAGCCGAGCCGGGACCCAGACAGATACGCAGTATTTT.

The chain combines TRBV18 with TRBJ2-2; D not certain. The ends were cut back, 4 bases at V and 1 base at J, with 10 bases in the middle. CDR3 length equals 15 residues. The V gene's germline CDR1 is KGHSH and CDR2 LQKENI. This CDR3 is CASSHQTWNTGELFF. CDR3 nucleotides: TGTGCCAGCTCACATCAAACCTGGAACACCGGGGAGCTGTTTTTT.

The chain joins TRBV6-1 to TRBJ2-5; D not certain. V lost 5 bases, J lost 5 bases, and 9 bases lay in between. In germline, CDR1 is MNHNS, CDR2 SASEGT. This CDR3 spans 12 amino acids. The CDR3 nucleotides are TGTGCCAGCAGTTTCCGCATGGAGACCCAGTACTTC. Protein: CASSFRMETQYF.

This clone has a single count. V is TRBV19 and J is TRBJ1-4; no reliable D call. V lost 5 bases to trimming and J lost 7 bases, with 5 bases between them. Germline CDR1 reads LNHDA; CDR2 reads SQIVND (reference sequence). The CDR3 totals 11 residues. The CDR3 DNA reads as TGTGCCAGTAGTTTGCTTGAAAAACTGTTTTTT. The encoded protein is CASSLLEKLFF.

The chain recombines TRBV19 with TRBJ1-3, with 10 bases aligning to TRBD1. Germline V gene lookup returns CDR1 LNHDA and CDR2 SQIVND (reference sequence). This CDR3 is built from 15 residues. The trim removed 5 bases at V and 7 bases at J, leaving 8 bases unmatched. CDR3 in DNA: TGTGCCAGTAGTCTAAGCGACAGGGGGCTGAACACCATATATTTT. Translation gives CASSLSDRGLNTIYF.

The gene calls are TRBV7-2 and TRBJ1-6; TRBD1 agrees at 8 bases. Germline V gene data show CDR1 as SGHTA and CDR2 as FQGNSA. This CDR3 region has 16 residues. The junction had 5 bases not matched to a gene; V was cut back by 6 bases and J by 1 base. The CDR3, as DNA: TGTGCCAGCAGATACAGGGGGACGTCCTATAATTCACCCCTCCACTTT. It encodes CASRYRGTSYNSPLHF.

Only a few counts were recorded for this clone. This sequence joins TRBV11-3 and TRBJ1-1; D gene uncertain. Germline V CDR1 and CDR2: SGHNT, YENEEA. The CDR3 covers 13 residues. Trimming shortened V by 0 bases and J by 3 bases, and 5 bases separated the two germline ends. In nucleotides, the CDR3 is TGTGCCAGCAGCTTAGACAGTTACACTGAAGCTTTCTTT. Translating gives CASSLDSYTEAFF.

The rearrangement links TRBV7-3 to TRBJ2-3; D gene unclear. Germline lookup yields CDR1 SGHTA and CDR2 FQGTGA. The ends were cut back, 1 base at V and 2 bases at J, with 4 bases in the middle. The CDR3 covers 13 residues. The CDR3 DNA follows: TGTGCCAGCAGCTTAATTACCACAGATACGCAGTATTTT. Protein product: CASSLITTDTQYF.

The CDR3 protein is CASSQWTSTTDTQYF. CDR3 coding DNA: TGTGCCAGCAGCCAATGGACCTCCACCACAGATACGCAGTATTTT. The V gene is TRBV11-2, the J gene TRBJ2-3; D ambiguous. Germline V gene sequence: CDR1 SGHAT, CDR2 FQNNGV. The CDR3 contains 15 residues. With 5 bases removed from V and 2 bases from J, the gap between germline ends came to 14 bases. Based on the CDR3 plus reference TRBV11-2 and TRBJ2-3, the full variable domain is EAGVAQSPRYKIIEKRQSVAFWCNPISGHATLYWYQQILGQGPKLLIQFQNNGVVDDSQLPKDRFSAERLKGVDSTLKIQPAKLEDSAVYLCASSQWTSTTDTQYFGPGTRLTVL.

This clone has only one observation. The CDR3 loop reads CASSARGGGEKLFF. CDR3 sequence (DNA): TGTGCCAGCAGTGCCAGGGGGGGCGGTGAAAAACTGTTTTTT. This chain connects TRBV2 to TRBJ1-4; 7 bases fit TRBD1. The CDR3 contains 14 residues. Per the germline V gene, CDR1 is SNHLY and CDR2 is FYNNEI. The junction had 6 bases not matched to a gene; V was cut back by 4 bases and J by 7 bases.

This clone was seen a few times. This chain connects TRBV11-1 to TRBJ2-7; no definite D call. The CDR3 is 12 residues long. Germline V CDR1 and CDR2: SGHAT, FQDESV (reference sequence). Trimming removed 5 bases from V and 2 bases from J, with 7 bases in between. The CDR3 here is CASSQSTYEQYF. CDR3 nucleotide sequence: TGTGCCAGCAGCCAAAGCACCTACGAGCAGTACTTC.

V gene TRBV5-6 combines with J gene TRBJ2-3; D gene uncertain. CDR1 and CDR2 from the germline V gene are SGHDT and YYEEEE. Trimming took off 2 bases at V and 4 bases at J, with 17 bases between the two ends. The CDR3 covers 16 residues. For the CDR3, the DNA is TGTGCCAGCAGCTTTGTGACCAAGATAAATTCAGATACGCAGTATTTT. Its protein is CASSFVTKINSDTQYF.